This entry lists 7 T cell receptor beta chains sequenced from one sample in a study of blood T cells in healthy people across ages. Primers used in a second PCR of roughly 6 to 12 cycles were a sample-barcoded 5' primer and a J-beta primer mix. TCRdb analysed the 5' RACE reads with MiXCR anew, one entry per CDR3 protein. The data show 1.5 million to 2 million distinct CDR3 sequences, with roughly 28% seen just once and 7.7% held by the top ten. Sequences were obtained from blood. Receptors were obtained from a woman in her 30s in good health.

The sample holds many counts of this clonotype. The chain links TRBV20-1 to TRBJ1-6, with D possibly matching TRBD1 (6 bases). V was trimmed by 6 bases and J by 10 bases, leaving 19 bases between them. The length of the CDR3 is 14 residues. Germline CDR1 is DFQATT and CDR2 is SNEGSKA (reference sequence). In DNA form, the CDR3 reads TGCAGTGCCCGAACCCAGGGGCCTGAATCACCCCTCCACTTT. Translated, it gives CSARTQGPESPLHF.

A note on this clonotype: A read error is possible here, since a much larger clone lies one base away. This chain links TRBV5-5 with TRBJ2-7; no definite D call. The germline V and J ends were trimmed by 4 bases and 7 bases, with 21 bases remaining between them. The CDR3 extends over 15 amino acids. The germline V gene encodes CDR1 SGHKS and CDR2 YYEKEE (reference sequence). The CDR3 protein is CASSPLSGRNNEQYF. The DNA for the CDR3 is TGTGCCAGCAGCCCACTGTCGGGCCGAAACAATGAGCAGTACTTC.

In its sample, this clonotype was seen a few times. The gene calls are TRBV9 and TRBJ2-7; TRBD2 matches at 14 bases. CDR3 length: 16 amino acids. After removal of 2 bases from V and 6 bases from J, the junction contained 7 bases not matched to a gene. CDR1 is SGDLS and CDR2 is YYNGEE in the germline V gene. The CDR3 DNA sequence: TGTGCCAGCAGCGTCTCCGGGACTAGCGGGGGCTGCGAGCAGTACTTC. This gives the protein CASSVSGTSGGCEQYF.

This chain uses TRBV20-1 with TRBJ2-5; D unclear. CDR1 DFQATT and CDR2 SNEGSKA come from the germline V gene (reference sequence). This CDR3 region has 14 residues. Trimming removed 2 bases at V and 5 bases at J, with 15 bases between. The CDR3 region is CSARPVLFGETQYF. The CDR3 nucleotides are TGCAGTGCTAGACCCGTTCTGTTTGGGGAGACCCAGTACTTC.

Notes on this clonotype: Given the absence of the conserved phenylalanine or tryptophan at the CDR3 end, a read error is likely. The rearrangement joins TRBV5-1 to TRBJ2-5, with D tentatively TRBD1 (5 bases). The J call is doubtful: the DNA matches TRBJ2-7 better. The CDR3 has 18 residues. Germline CDR1 and CDR2: SGHRS and YFSETQ. CDR3 nucleotide sequence: TGCGCCAGCAGCTTGGCCCCCTTAGGACACCCCACGGTCTACGAGCAGTACTAC. Encoded protein: CASSLAPLGHPTVYEQYY.

This rearrangement joins TRBV7-2 to TRBJ2-1, with 12 bases lining up with TRBD2. Germline-derived CDR1 and CDR2 are SGHTA and FQGNSA. With 5 bases clipped from V and 10 bases from J, the junction kept 9 bases outside the gene matches. This CDR3 is built from 15 residues. The CDR3 reads CTSSQTSGGFYEQFF. DNA for the CDR3: TGTACCAGCAGCCAGACTAGCGGGGGTTTTTACGAGCAGTTCTTC.

This clonotype was counted only a few times. J is TRBJ2-1 and V is TRBV29-1, with TRBD1 matching 10 bases. The germline V gene encodes CDR1 SQVTM and CDR2 ANQGSEA. The trim removed 7 bases at V and 6 bases at J, leaving 6 bases unmatched. CDR3 size: 13 residues. In DNA, the CDR3 is TGCAGCGGGGGGGACAGGGGAGGCAATGAGCAGTTCTTC. This gives the protein CSGGDRGGNEQFF.